This T cell receptor beta chain appears in the sequencing data of a study of T cell responses to AZD1222 COVID-19 vaccine. The repertoire was sequenced with immunoSEQ multiplex PCR; TCRdb's copy has only in-frame clones and lacks some. The repertoire holds tens of thousands of clones, 87% seen once, with roughly a sixth in the top ten. V was trimmed by 2 bases and J by 13 bases, leaving 9 bases between them. The CDR3 consists of 11 residues. Germline V gene sequence: CDR1 MDHEN, CDR2 SYDVKM. Here the sequenced sample was peripheral blood, taken on day 0 of AZD1222 vaccination. The clonotype was recovered from an adult in good health. The J gene is TRBJ2-1, the V gene TRBV28; TRBD1 or TRBD2 may be the D gene (5 bases each). In nucleotides, the CDR3 is TGTGCCAGCAGTTTAGGGACGATTCAGTTCTTC. Residues: CASSLGTIQFF.